The subject of this entry is one T cell receptor (beta chain). The antigen this receptor binds is unknown. No base quality values were provided; no much bigger clone lies one nucleotide off. The data were obtained in a study of cytomegalovirus exposure and HLA in healthy donors (dated by TCRdb to the late 2010s). In terms of the full investigation: According to a later analysis, one platform produced both the approximately 110 validation repertoires and the 666 repertoires of the first cohort. The study combined high-throughput TCR immunosequencing, statistical association of individual TCRs with disease status, and machine learning to predict cytomegalovirus infection status. The study was designed to test whether signatures of past pathogen exposure could be identified by cataloging public T cell receptors. Besides the first cohort of more than 650 subjects, a separate validation cohort made up of 120 different subjects was used.

The investigation overall reported the following: Three of the identified cytomegalovirus-associated TCR beta chains were confirmed in vitro to be specific for cytomegalovirus antigens. It was suggested by the authors that the approach could potentially be generalized to other disease states and immunological phenotypes. In the study, some 160 TCR beta chains were listed as associated with cytomegalovirus. Across donors, most TCR sequences were observed very rarely, whereas some public TCRs were present in many individuals. In a later analysis, TCRs clustered in the first cohort were found to also tend to co-occur in the 130 or so validation repertoires, with 94% of cluster scores above 0. The validation cohort had no HLA typing available for a later analysis, so co-occurrence within that cohort was assessed over all 130 or so repertoires. In both the original and validation cohorts, the classifier was reported to diagnose cytomegalovirus status with high specificity and sensitivity.

The donors belonged to the validation cohort of over a hundred subjects, which was separate from the roughly 700-subject first cohort. Library creation used the immunoSEQ multiplex PCR assay. The original methods were these. A statistical classification framework was built to diagnose cytomegalovirus status from the catalog of TCR beta chain sequences. The clones in this table, taken by TCRdb from immuneACCESS, are in-frame only. Not every clone is retained; where verified, under half of the shortfall comes from an unresolved V gene, and the cause of the rest is unknown. D and trimming come from the DNA, and the V and J calls and clone size come from that table. The sample contains about 240,000 clones, approximately 86% of them found a single time. The ten largest clones represent roughly 1.2% of the sample. The germline V end is reduced by 3 bases and the J end by 3 bases; junction bases left unmatched: 22. CDR3 length: 20 amino acids, cysteine to phenylalanine. The CDR3 DNA has 60 bases and is translated from base 1. According to the germline V gene, CDR1 reads SGDLS and CDR2 reads YYNGEE.

The sequenced material came from PBMCs. This clonotype originated in a woman aged 30 to 39 in good health and CMV-seropositive. The chain employs TRBV9 and TRBJ2-7, and 9 bases in between align with TRBD1. DNA sequence: TGTGCCAGCAGCGACTACGGGACCCACATAAAGGGGGACAGGGACTACGAGCAGTACTTC. Translated, it gives CASSDYGTHIKGDRDYEQYF.